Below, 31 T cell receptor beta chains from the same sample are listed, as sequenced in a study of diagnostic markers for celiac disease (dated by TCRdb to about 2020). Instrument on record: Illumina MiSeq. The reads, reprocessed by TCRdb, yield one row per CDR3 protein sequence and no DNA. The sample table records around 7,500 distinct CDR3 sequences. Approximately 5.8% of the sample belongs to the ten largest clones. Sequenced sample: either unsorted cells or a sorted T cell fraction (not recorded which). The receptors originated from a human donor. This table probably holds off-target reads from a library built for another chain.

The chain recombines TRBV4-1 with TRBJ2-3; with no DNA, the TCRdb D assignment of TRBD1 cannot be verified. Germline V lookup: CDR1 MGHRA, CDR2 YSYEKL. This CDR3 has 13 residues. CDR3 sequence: CASSRPTGNTQYF.

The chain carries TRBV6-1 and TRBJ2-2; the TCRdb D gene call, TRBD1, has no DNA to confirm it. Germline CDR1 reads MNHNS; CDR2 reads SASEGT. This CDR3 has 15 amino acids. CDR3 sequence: CASRKVTGFGGELFF.

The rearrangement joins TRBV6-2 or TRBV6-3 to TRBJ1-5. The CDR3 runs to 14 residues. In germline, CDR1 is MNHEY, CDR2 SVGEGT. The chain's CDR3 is CASRTAAFNQPQHF.

The chain's CDR3 is CASSFSPGPLGPQHF. The chain has TRBV19 and TRBJ1-5; TCRdb's assignment of TRBD1 cannot be checked, as there is no DNA. This CDR3 is 15 amino acids long. Germline CDR1 LNHDA, CDR2 SQIVND (reference sequence).

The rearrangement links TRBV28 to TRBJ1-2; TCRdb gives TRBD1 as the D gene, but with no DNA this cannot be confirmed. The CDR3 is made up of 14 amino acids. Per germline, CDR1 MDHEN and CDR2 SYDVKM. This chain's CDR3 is CASSPTDSPRGYTF.

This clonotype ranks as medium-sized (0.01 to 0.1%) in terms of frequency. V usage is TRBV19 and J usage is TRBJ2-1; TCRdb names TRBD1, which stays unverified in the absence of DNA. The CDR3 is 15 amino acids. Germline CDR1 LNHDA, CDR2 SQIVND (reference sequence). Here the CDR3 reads CASSIGAGPYNEQFF.

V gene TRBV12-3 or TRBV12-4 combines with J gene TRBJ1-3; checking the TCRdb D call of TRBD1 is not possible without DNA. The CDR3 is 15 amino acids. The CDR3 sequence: CASRPPDRAGNTIYF.

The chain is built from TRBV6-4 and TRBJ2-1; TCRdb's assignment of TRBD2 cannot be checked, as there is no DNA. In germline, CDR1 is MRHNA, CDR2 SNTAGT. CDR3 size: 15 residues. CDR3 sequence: CASSDSTSGSNEQFF.

The CDR3 here is CASSQGPENTEAFF. The chain recombines TRBV4-1 with TRBJ1-1. The CDR3 is 14 residues long. Germline CDR1 is MGHRA and CDR2 is YSYEKL.

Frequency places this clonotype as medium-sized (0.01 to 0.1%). This CDR3 is CASSFRGRETQYF. This chain uses TRBV12-3 or TRBV12-4 with TRBJ2-5; TCRdb gives TRBD2 as the D gene, but with no DNA this cannot be confirmed. This CDR3 contains 13 residues.

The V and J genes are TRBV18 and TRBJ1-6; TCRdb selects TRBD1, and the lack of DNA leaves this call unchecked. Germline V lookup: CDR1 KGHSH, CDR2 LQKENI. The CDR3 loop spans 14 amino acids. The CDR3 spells CASSPTRGNSPLHF.

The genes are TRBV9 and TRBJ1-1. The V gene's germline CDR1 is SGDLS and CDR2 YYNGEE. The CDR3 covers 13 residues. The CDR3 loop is CASSRRLLAEAFF. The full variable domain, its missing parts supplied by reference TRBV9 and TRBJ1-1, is DSGVTQTPKHLITATGQRVTLRCSPRSGDLSVYWYQQSLDQGLQFLIQYYNGEERAKGNILERFSAQQFPDLHSELNLSSLELGDSALYFCASSRRLLAEAFFGQGTRLTVV.

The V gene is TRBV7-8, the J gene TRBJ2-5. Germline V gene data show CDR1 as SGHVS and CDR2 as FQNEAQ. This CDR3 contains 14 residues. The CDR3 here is CASSFGFGVETQYF.

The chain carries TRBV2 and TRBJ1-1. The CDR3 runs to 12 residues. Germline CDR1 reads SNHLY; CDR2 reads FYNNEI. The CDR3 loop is CASSGITVLAFF.

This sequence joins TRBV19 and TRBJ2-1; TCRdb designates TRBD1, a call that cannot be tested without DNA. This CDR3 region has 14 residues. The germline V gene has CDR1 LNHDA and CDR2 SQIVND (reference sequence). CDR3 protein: CASRLTGEGNEQFF.

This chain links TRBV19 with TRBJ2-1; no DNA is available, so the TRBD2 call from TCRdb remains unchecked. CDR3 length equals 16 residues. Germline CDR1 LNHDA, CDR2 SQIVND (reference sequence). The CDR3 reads CASSMKSGGAYNEQFF.

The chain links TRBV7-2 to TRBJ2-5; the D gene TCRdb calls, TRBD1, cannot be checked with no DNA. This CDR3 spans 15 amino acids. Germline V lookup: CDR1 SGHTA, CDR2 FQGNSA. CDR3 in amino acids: CASSYRTGRRETQYF. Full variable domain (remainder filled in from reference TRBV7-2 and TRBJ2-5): GAGVSQSPSNKVTEKGKDVELRCDPISGHTALYWYRQSLGQGLEFLIYFQGNSAPDKSGLPSDRFSAERTGGSVSTLTIQRTQQEDSAVYLCASSYRTGRRETQYFGPGTRLLVL.

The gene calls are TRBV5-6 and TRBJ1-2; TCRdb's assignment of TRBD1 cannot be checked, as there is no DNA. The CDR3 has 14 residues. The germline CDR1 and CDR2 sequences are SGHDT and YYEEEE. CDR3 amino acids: CASSQPQGNYGYTF.

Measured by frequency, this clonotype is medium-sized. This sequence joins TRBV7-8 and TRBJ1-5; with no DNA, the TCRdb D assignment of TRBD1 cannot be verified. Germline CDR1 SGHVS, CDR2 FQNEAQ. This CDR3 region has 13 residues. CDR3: CASSSGENQPQHF.

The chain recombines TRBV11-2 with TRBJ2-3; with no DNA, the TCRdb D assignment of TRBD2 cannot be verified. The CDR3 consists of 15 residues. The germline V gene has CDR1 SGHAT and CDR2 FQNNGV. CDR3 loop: CASSPGGPGTDTQYF.

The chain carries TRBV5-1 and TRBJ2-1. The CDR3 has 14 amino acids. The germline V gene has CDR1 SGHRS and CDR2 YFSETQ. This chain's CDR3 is CASSPYPTPAEQFF.

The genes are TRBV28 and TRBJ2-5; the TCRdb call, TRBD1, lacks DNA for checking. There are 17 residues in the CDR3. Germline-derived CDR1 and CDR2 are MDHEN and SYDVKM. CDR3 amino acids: CASSLGISQGAKETQYF.

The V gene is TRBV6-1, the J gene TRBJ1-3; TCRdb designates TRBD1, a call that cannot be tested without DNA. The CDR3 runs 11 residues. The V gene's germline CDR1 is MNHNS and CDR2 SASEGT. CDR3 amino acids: CASRVQGVIYF.

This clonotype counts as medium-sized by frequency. The CDR3 spells CASSSVLEVDEQFF. The rearrangement joins TRBV5-1 to TRBJ2-1; the TRBD2 assignment by TCRdb is unverifiable without DNA. Germline CDR1 reads SGHRS; CDR2 reads YFSETQ. This CDR3 has 14 residues.

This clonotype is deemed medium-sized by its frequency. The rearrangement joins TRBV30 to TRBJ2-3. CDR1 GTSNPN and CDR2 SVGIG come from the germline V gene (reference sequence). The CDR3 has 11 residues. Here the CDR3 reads CAWSVGDTQYF.

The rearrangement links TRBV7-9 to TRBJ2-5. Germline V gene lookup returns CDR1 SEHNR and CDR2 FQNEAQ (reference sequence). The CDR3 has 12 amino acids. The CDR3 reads CASSPTGETQYF.

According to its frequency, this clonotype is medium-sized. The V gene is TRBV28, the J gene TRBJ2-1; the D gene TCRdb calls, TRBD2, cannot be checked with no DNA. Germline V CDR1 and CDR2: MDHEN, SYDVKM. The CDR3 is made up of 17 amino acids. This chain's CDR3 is CASSFFGTAGSSDEQFF.

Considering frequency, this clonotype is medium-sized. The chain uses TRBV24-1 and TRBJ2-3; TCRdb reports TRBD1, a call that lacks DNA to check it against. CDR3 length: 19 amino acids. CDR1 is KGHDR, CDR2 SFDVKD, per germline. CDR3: CATSDLVVFRGRVTDTQYF.

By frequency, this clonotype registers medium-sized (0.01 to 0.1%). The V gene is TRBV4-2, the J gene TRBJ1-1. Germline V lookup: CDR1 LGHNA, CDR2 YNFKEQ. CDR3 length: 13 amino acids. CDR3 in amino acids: CASSQVPGTLAFF.

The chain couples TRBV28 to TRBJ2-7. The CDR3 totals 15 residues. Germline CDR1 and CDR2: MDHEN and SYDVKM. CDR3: CASSVNFGNSYEQYF.

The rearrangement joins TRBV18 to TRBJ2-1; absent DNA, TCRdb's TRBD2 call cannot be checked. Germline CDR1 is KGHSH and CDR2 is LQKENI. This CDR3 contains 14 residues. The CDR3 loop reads CASSTTSGRDEQFF.